This passage covers 3 T cell receptor beta chains from one sample sequenced in a study of shared clonotypes between healthy human individuals. Sequencing was performed with immunoSEQ multiplex PCR; in TCRdb, only in-frame clones are kept and a portion is missing. The sample consists of about 2 million clones, 95% of them appearing once. The sequenced sample was naive CD4+ T cells sorted from blood. Stated subset: CD45RA+ positively selected. These receptor sequences come from a man younger than 35 in good health.

This clone has only one observation. The chain carries TRBV5-1 and TRBJ2-6; D is possibly TRBD1 or TRBD2 (5 bases each). The germline gives CDR1 SGHRS, CDR2 YFSETQ. Trimming removed 4 bases from V and 0 bases from J, with 11 bases in between. The CDR3 spans 16 residues. The CDR3 region has the DNA TGCGCCAGCAGCCCTGGGACGGGCTCTGGGGCCAACGTCCTGACTTTC. Its translation: CASSPGTGSGANVLTF.

This chain joins TRBV18 and TRBJ1-1; weak D call: TRBD1 (6 bases). Trimming removed 3 bases at V and 11 bases at J, with 16 bases between. This CDR3 contains 13 residues. CDR1 is KGHSH and CDR2 is LQKENI in the germline V gene. In nucleotides, the CDR3 is TGTGCCAGCTCACCCCGCGGGGGCGAGTCGGCTTTCTTT. This gives the protein CASSPRGGESAFF.

The chain carries TRBV19 and TRBJ1-6, with 7 bases matching TRBD1. V lost 4 bases and J lost 0; bases outside the gene matches: 6. There are 17 residues in the CDR3. The germline CDR1 and CDR2 sequences are LNHDA and SQIVND (reference sequence). CDR3 residues: CASSSGTASSYNSPLHF. The CDR3 region has the DNA TGTGCCAGTAGTAGCGGGACAGCGAGCTCCTATAATTCACCCCTCCACTTT.